This record looks at one T cell receptor (beta chain) sequence and its context. Its target antigen remains unknown. No much larger clone is present one base from it, and per-base qualities are unavailable. This sample was included in a study of blood T cells in healthy people across ages (dated by TCRdb to between 2015 and 2016). General notes on the study: Template switching captured roughly one uniquely barcoded TCR beta cDNA molecule per two T cells in model experiments. Age-related changes in TCR beta repertoire diversity were measured in the study by deep sequencing normalized with unique cDNA molecular identifiers. The donors were divided into four age groups: young (average around 15 years), middle-aged (around 37), aged (about 56) and long-lived (around 80). To avoid experimental bias, donors of different ages were spread randomly across the sequencing lanes. Two additional independent replicas of 1 million unique cDNA reads from the same blood draw were analyzed for two donors (one aged 18 to 30 and one aged 80 or older).

Systemically healthy Caucasian individuals from Russia, 39 in total and aged about 6 to 90 years, were included as donors. About 9.8 milliliters of peripheral blood were drawn from each donor into EDTA-treated Vacutainer tubes. Ficoll-Paque density-gradient centrifugation was used to isolate PBMCs, with at least 6 million per sample. Trizol reagent was used to extract total RNA from PBMCs, with at least 5 micrograms per sample. Naive CD45RAhigh/CD27high T cell percentages were measured by flow cytometry on a PBMC aliquot from every donor. The library was produced with 5' RACE. A second PCR of roughly 7 to 12 cycles was performed with a sample-barcoded 5' primer and a J-beta primer mix. A template-switch 5' adaptor carrying 12 random nucleotides introduced a unique molecular identifier onto each TCR beta cDNA molecule. Each sample yielded at least 2.5 million CDR3-containing paired-end reads. All of the RNA was converted into first-strand cDNA using the Mint cDNA synthesis kit, with a TRBC-specific oligonucleotide serving as the primer. All cDNA was treated with uracil-DNA glycosylase and then went through a first 18-cycle PCR with the universal primers M1SS and BC2_uni_R. As for the authors' bioinformatics: For normalization, 1 million high-quality reads were randomly selected from each sample, with every read carrying a distinct molecular identifier. Reads with shared molecular identifiers were discarded instead of being binned into consensus sequences. CDR3 identification, clonotype clustering and error correction used MiTCR with a Q25 quality threshold and the strictest error-elimination algorithm. A nonparametric unseen species model with Euler transformation was used to estimate lower-bound total TCR beta diversity. Using fastp trimming at Q25 and MiXCR clonotype assembly, TCRdb reanalyzed the public sequencing data and kept in-frame beta chains. One record per CDR3 amino acid sequence lists the most common genes and DNA. The V and J calls were determined by TCRdb, not by the authors. This sample is represented by some 1.8 million distinct CDR3 sequences; roughly two fifths of them were singletons. The ten largest make up 23% of the sample.

The germline V gene gives CDR1 as SGHTA and CDR2 as FQGNSA. The CDR3 sequence holds 17 residues, the cysteine and phenylalanine included. Of the read, only the CDR3 DNA is kept; its 51 bases are in frame from base 1. For this chain, trimming is 3 bases at the V end and 4 bases at the J end, and the number of junction bases without a gene match is 11. Overall study outcomes, separate from this receptor: Observed TCR beta diversity per million T cells fell roughly linearly with age, and a significant reduction was already apparent by age around 40. Because the CMV infection status of the donors was unknown, age-related changes in expanded clonotypes may potentially have been confounded. A strong correlation was found between observed TCR beta diversity and the percentage of naive T cells measured by flow cytometry. Because profiling used bulk unsorted PBMCs, naive and antigen-experienced compartments could not be compared conclusively. Total diversity estimates from one million sequenced T cells were considered lower bounds and underestimates. Compared with the aged group, the long-lived group had more naive CD4+ T cells, fewer expanded clones and increased TCR diversity, a pattern suggesting age selection.

Sequencing was done on a sample of blood. This sequence uses TRBV7-2 and TRBJ2-1; 8 of the junction bases match TRBD1. The clonotype originates from a human donor in good health. The CDR3 in this case is CASSLTPGTGYYNEQFF. The DNA sequence is given as TGTGCCAGCAGCTTGACCCCCGGGACAGGATATTACAATGAGCAGTTCTTC.